The clone carrying this T cell receptor (beta chain) was seen only a few times. Its antigen is unknown. This record belongs to a study of response to subunit inactivated influenza vaccine. In TCRdb, the RT-PCR reads were re-called with MiXCR into one record per CDR3 protein. The sample holds hundreds of thousands of distinct CDR3 sequences; approximately 14% are singletons and the top ten take less than 7%. Trimming took off 1 base at V and 2 bases at J, with 8 bases between the two ends. This CDR3 is built from 14 residues. Germline V gene data show CDR1 as MDHEN and CDR2 as SYDVKM. Broader study findings: The authors proposed limited new T cell recruitment per seasonal influenza vaccination.

The chain recombines TRBV28 with TRBJ1-2; D is ambiguous. Sequenced material: PBMCs from blood, taken around two weeks before vaccination. The receptor was derived from a man aged 50 or older who received an inactivated influenza vaccine. The CDR3 nucleotides are TGTGCCAGCAGTTTATTGCCGGAGAACTATGGCTACACCTTC. This gives the protein CASSLLPENYGYTF.